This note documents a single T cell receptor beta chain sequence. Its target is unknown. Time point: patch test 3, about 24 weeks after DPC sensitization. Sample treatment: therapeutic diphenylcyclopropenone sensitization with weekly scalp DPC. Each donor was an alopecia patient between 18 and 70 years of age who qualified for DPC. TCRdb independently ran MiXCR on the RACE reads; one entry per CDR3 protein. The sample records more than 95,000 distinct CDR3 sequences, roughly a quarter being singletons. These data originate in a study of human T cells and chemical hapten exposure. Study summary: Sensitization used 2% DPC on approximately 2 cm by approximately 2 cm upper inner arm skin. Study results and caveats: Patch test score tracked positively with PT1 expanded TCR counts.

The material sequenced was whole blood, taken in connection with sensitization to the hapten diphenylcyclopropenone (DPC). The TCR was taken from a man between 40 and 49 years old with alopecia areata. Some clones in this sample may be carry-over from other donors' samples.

As DNA, the CDR3 is TGTGCCAGCTTCACACGAACTAATGAGAGGAGGAACACTGAAGCTTTCTTT. Its translation is CASFTRTNERRNTEAFF. The chain uses TRBV18 and TRBJ1-1; D is ambiguous. The CDR3 totals 17 residues. The germline V gene encodes CDR1 KGHSH and CDR2 LQKENI. The V gene lost 7 bases and the J gene lost 1 base, with 22 bases spanning the gap.